The 16 T cell receptor beta chains in this list originate from one sample, sequenced in a study of T cell repertoires in cytomegalovirus infection. One entry per CDR3 protein results from TCRdb running MiXCR on the reads. The table records 510,000 or so distinct CDR3 sequences, about a quarter of them present only once. Input material: PBMCs. The receptors originated from a human donor in good health (CMV status not recorded). Some clones in this sample may be carry-over from other donors' samples.

The chain joins TRBV14 to TRBJ2-5; 11 nucleotides line up with TRBD2. Germline loops: CDR1 SGHDN, CDR2 FVKESK. Losses at the gene ends were 2 bases for V and 2 bases for J; bases not matched to a gene: 4. The CDR3 sequence is 16 residues long. CDR3 amino acids: CASSQPIAGGQETQYF. The CDR3, as DNA: TGTGCCAGCAGCCAACCTATAGCGGGAGGGCAAGAGACCCAGTACTTC.

This rearrangement joins TRBV6-6 to TRBJ2-3; D call uncertain. CDR3 size: 13 residues. The V gene's germline CDR1 is MNHNY and CDR2 SVGAGI (reference sequence). The CDR3 protein is CTTSRDRTDTQYF. The CDR3 DNA sequence: TGTACAACCTCCCGAGACCGCACAGATACGCAGTATTTT.

DNA for the CDR3: TGTGCCAGCAGTTTTGGGGCCTTGAACACTGAAGCTTTCTTT. It encodes CASSFGALNTEAFF. The J gene is TRBJ1-1, the V gene TRBV12-3 or TRBV12-4; D is possibly TRBD1 (5 bases). There are 14 residues in the CDR3. Trimming removed 3 bases at V and 0 bases at J, with 8 bases between.

This clonotype was picked up a small number of times. The chain combines TRBV4-3 with TRBJ2-3; TRBD1 might be the D (5 bases). The ends were cut back, 4 bases at V and 1 base at J, with 12 bases in the middle. Germline V CDR1 and CDR2: LGHNA, YSLEER. The CDR3 totals 15 residues. The CDR3 loop reads CASSPDSQGTDTQYF. CDR3 bases: TGCGCCAGCAGCCCTGACAGCCAAGGCACAGATACGCAGTATTTT.

A few counts support this clonotype. The V and J genes are TRBV7-2 and TRBJ2-3, with TRBD2 matching over 12 bases. With V trimmed by 6 bases and J by 3 bases, 4 bases remained unmatched. Germline lookup yields CDR1 SGHTA and CDR2 FQGNSA. This CDR3 has 15 amino acids. The CDR3 DNA is TGTGCCAGCAGGACTAGCGGGAGCCAAACAGATACGCAGTATTTT. This gives the protein CASRTSGSQTDTQYF. Looking up the rest from reference TRBV7-2 and TRBJ2-3 gives the full variable domain: GAGVSQSPSNKVTEKGKDVELRCDPISGHTALYWYRQSLGQGLEFLIYFQGNSAPDKSGLPSDRFSAERTGGSVSTLTIQRTQQEDSAVYLCASRTSGSQTDTQYFGPGTRLTVL.

This chain links TRBV28 with TRBJ1-5; D is perhaps TRBD1 (5 bases). Per the germline V gene, CDR1 is MDHEN and CDR2 is SYDVKM. Trimming took off 5 bases at V and 9 bases at J, with 20 bases between the two ends. The CDR3 consists of 15 residues. The CDR3 DNA is TGTGCCAGCAGTACGGGGGGTGGGGTACTATGGCCCCAGCATTTT. Protein sequence: CASSTGGGVLWPQHF. Filled out from reference TRBV28 and TRBJ1-5, the complete variable domain reads DVKVTQSSRYLVKRTGEKVFLECVQDMDHENMFWYRQDPGLGLRLIYFSYDVKMKEKGDIPEGYSVSREKKERFSLILESASTNQTSMYLCASSTGGGVLWPQHFGDGTRLSIL.

The chain has TRBV4-1 and TRBJ2-3; no clear D gene. Trimming stripped 3 bases from V and 3 bases from J, with 13 bases between. This CDR3 is 15 amino acids long. Germline V lookup: CDR1 MGHRA, CDR2 YSYEKL. The CDR3 here is CASSHTSLQTDTQYF. The CDR3 DNA reads as TGCGCCAGCAGCCACACCTCCTTACAAACAGATACGCAGTATTTT.

J is TRBJ2-3 and V is TRBV10-3; 15 bases align to TRBD2. Germline V gene sequence: CDR1 ENHRY, CDR2 SYGVKD. The CDR3 is 19 amino acids. V lost 3 bases, J lost 2 bases, and 9 bases stayed unmatched. The CDR3 is CAISEGLAGGPLATDTQYF. The CDR3 nucleotides read TGTGCCATCAGTGAAGGACTAGCGGGAGGGCCCCTCGCCACAGATACGCAGTATTTT.

Only a few counts were recorded for this clonotype. The chain is built from TRBV6-5 and TRBJ2-5; D is perhaps TRBD1 (6 bases). V lost 2 bases and J 4 bases, leaving 17 bases between the germline ends. The CDR3 extends over 16 amino acids. Germline assignment: CDR1 MNHEY and CDR2 SVGAGI. The CDR3, as DNA: TGTGCCAGCAGTTACCAGGGGCTCGGCAAAGGAGAGACCCAGTACTTC. It is translated as CASSYQGLGKGETQYF.

The chain combines TRBV12-3 or TRBV12-4 with TRBJ2-1; 15 bases are a match to TRBD2. The CDR3 spans 15 residues. Trimming removed 6 bases from V and 10 bases from J; junction bases left unmatched: 7. CDR3: CASSPGLAGGVEQFF. The CDR3 region has the DNA TGTGCCAGCAGCCCGGGACTAGCGGGAGGTGTAGAGCAGTTCTTC.

This clonotype was found many times. This sequence joins TRBV7-2 and TRBJ1-2; no definite D call. The CDR3 covers 13 residues. Germline V CDR1 and CDR2: SGHTA, FQGNSA. Trimming shortened V by 2 bases and J by 1 base, and 5 bases separated the two germline ends. The CDR3 loop reads CASSLLVNYGYTF. CDR3 DNA: TGTGCCAGCAGCTTATTGGTTAACTATGGCTACACCTTC.

The rearrangement links TRBV24-1 to TRBJ2-3; a weak D match, TRBD2 (6 bases). Looked up from germline, CDR1 is KGHDR and CDR2 is SFDVKD. V was shortened by 1 base and J by 1 base, with 8 bases between the two germline ends. The CDR3 runs 15 residues. CDR3 in amino acids: CATSDFGGGTDTQYF. The CDR3 nucleotides are TGTGCCACCAGTGATTTCGGGGGAGGCACAGATACGCAGTATTTT.

The chain joins TRBV5-1 to TRBJ2-3, with 10 bases identical to TRBD2. V shed 4 bases, J shed 1 base, and the junction held 6 bases outside the gene matches. The length of the CDR3 is 16 residues. The V gene's germline CDR1 is SGHRS and CDR2 YFSETQ. Here the CDR3 reads CASSTAGTSGTDTQYF. CDR3 DNA: TGCGCCAGCAGCACAGCCGGGACTAGCGGCACAGATACGCAGTATTTT.

This clonotype was seen a few times. This chain uses TRBV28 with TRBJ2-1; D is ambiguous. The V end was cut by 4 bases, the J end by 5 bases, with 15 bases between. The CDR3 runs 15 residues. The V gene's germline CDR1 is MDHEN and CDR2 SYDVKM. DNA for the CDR3: TGTGCCAGCAGTTCCCCTGGGCAGACTGACAATGAGCAGTTCTTC. Translated: CASSSPGQTDNEQFF. The variable domain in full, completed from reference TRBV28 and TRBJ2-1, reads DVKVTQSSRYLVKRTGEKVFLECVQDMDHENMFWYRQDPGLGLRLIYFSYDVKMKEKGDIPEGYSVSREKKERFSLILESASTNQTSMYLCASSSPGQTDNEQFFGPGTRLTVL.

This clonotype was found a few times. V is TRBV7-8 and J is TRBJ2-7; D not certain. CDR3 length equals 14 residues. Germline values: CDR1 SGHVS, CDR2 FQNEAQ. Deletions cut 1 base from V and 3 bases from J, with 10 bases between. The CDR3 sequence: CASSLGLVYYEQYV. In nucleotides, the CDR3 is TGTGCCAGCAGCTTAGGTCTAGTCTACTACGAGCAGTACGTC.

This clonotype has just a few counts. The chain employs TRBV6-6 and TRBJ2-2, with D perhaps given as TRBD1 or TRBD2 (5 bases each). The CDR3 contains 14 residues. V lost 9 bases, J lost 4 bases, and 15 bases lay in between. Germline CDR1 reads MNHNY; CDR2 reads SVGAGI (reference sequence). This CDR3 reads CASVWGTSTGELFF. Here the CDR3 DNA reads TGTGCCAGTGTTTGGGGGACGAGCACCGGGGAGCTGTTTTTT.